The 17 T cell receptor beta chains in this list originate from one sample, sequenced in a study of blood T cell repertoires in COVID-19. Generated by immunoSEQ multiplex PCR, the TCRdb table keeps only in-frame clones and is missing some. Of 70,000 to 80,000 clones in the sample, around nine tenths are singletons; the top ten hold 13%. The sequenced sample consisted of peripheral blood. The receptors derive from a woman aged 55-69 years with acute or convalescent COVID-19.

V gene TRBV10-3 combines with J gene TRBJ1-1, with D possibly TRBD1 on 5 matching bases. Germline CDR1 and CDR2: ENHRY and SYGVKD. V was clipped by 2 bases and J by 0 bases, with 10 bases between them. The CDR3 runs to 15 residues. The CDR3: CAISEPGVMNTEAFF. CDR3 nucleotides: TGTGCCATCAGTGAGCCGGGGGTTATGAACACTGAAGCTTTCTTT.

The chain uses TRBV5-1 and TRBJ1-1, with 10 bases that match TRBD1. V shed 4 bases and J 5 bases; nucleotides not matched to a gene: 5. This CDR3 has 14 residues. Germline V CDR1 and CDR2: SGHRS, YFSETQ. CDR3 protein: CASSEGQGVTEAFF. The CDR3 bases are TGCGCCAGCAGCGAAGGACAGGGGGTAACTGAAGCTTTCTTT.

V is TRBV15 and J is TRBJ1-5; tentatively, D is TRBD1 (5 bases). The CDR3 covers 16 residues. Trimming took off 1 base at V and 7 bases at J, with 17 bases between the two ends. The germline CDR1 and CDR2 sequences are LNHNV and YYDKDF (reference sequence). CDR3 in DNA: TGTGCCACCAGCAGAGGTTTAACGCAGGGAAGGCAGCCCCAGCATTTT. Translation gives CATSRGLTQGRQPQHF. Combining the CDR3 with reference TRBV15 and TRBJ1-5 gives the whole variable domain DAMVIQNPRYQVTQFGKPVTLSCSQTLNHNVMYWYQQKSSQAPKLLFHYYDKDFNNEADTPDNFQSRRPNTSFCFLDIRSPGLGDTAMYLCATSRGLTQGRQPQHFGDGTRLSIL.

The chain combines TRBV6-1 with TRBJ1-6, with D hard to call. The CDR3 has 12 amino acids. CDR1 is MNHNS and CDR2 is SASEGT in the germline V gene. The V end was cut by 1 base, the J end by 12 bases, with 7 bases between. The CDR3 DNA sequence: TGTGCCAGCAGTGAAGTCCGGGTACCCCTCCACTTT. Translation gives CASSEVRVPLHF.

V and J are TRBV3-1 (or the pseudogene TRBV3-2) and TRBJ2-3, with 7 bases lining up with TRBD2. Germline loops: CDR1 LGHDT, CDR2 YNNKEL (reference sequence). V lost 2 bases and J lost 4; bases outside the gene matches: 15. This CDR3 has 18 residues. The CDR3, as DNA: TGTGCCAGCAGCCAACTTACGACTAGCCCAGAGATTGCAGATACGCAGTATTTT. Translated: CASSQLTTSPEIADTQYF.

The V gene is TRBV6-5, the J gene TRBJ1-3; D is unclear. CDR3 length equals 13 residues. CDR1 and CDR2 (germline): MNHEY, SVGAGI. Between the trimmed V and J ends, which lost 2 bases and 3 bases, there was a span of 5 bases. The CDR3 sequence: CASSYRVGNTIYF. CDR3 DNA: TGTGCCAGCAGTTACCGAGTTGGAAACACCATATATTTT.

CDR3 region: CASSSRVVGRGSNNSPLHF. The DNA for the CDR3 is TGTGCCAGCAGCTCCCGGGTTGTGGGGAGAGGGTCGAATAATTCACCCCTCCACTTT. The chain links TRBV7-6 to TRBJ1-6; D gene uncertain. Germline assignment: CDR1 SGHVS and CDR2 FNYEAQ. The CDR3 runs 19 residues. V dropped 4 bases and J dropped 5 bases, with 24 bases sitting between them.

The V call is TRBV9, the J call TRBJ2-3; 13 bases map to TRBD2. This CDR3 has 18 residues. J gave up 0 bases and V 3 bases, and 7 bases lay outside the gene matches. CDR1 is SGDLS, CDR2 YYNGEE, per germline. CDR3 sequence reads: CASSGRLAGGQSTDTQYF. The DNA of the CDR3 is TGTGCCAGCAGCGGACGACTAGCGGGGGGCCAGAGCACAGATACGCAGTATTTT. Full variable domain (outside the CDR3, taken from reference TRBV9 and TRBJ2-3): DSGVTQTPKHLITATGQRVTLRCSPRSGDLSVYWYQQSLDQGLQFLIQYYNGEERAKGNILERFSAQQFPDLHSELNLSSLELGDSALYFCASSGRLAGGQSTDTQYFGPGTRLTVL.

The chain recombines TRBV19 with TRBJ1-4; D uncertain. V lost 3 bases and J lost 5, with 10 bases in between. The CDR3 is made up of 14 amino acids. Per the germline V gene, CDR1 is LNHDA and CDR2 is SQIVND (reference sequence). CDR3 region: CASSISGFNEKLFF. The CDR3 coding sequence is TGTGCCAGTAGTATCAGCGGATTCAATGAAAAACTGTTTTTT.

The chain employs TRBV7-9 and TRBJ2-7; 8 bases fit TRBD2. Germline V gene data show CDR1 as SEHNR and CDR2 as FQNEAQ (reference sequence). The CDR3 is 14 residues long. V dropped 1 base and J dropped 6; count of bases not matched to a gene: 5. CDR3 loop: CASSLVAGLGEQYF. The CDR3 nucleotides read TGTGCCAGCAGCTTAGTAGCGGGGTTGGGCGAGCAGTACTTC.

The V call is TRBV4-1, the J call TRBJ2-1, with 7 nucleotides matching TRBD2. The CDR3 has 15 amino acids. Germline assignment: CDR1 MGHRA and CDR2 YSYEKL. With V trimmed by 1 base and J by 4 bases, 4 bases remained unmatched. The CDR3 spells CASSQGRGLYNEQFF. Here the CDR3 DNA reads TGCGCCAGCAGCCAAGGTCGGGGACTATACAATGAGCAGTTCTTC.

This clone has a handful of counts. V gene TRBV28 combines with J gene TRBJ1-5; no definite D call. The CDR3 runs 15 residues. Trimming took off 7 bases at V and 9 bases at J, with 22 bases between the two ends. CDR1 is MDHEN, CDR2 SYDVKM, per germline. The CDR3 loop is CASTNNLDSRRPQHF. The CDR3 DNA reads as TGTGCCAGCACGAACAACCTGGACTCCCGACGGCCCCAGCATTTT.

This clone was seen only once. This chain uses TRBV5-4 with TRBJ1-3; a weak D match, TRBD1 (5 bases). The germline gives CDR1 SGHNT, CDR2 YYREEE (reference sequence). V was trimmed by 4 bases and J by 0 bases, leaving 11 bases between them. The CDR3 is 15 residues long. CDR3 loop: CASSLPGGSGNTIYF. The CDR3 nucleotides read TGTGCCAGCAGCCTACCCGGGGGCTCTGGAAACACCATATATTTT. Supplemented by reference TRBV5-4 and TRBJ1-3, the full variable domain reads ETGVTQSPTHLIKTRGQQVTLRCSSQSGHNTVSWYQQALGQGPQFIFQYYREEENGRGNFPPRFSGLQFPNYSSELNVNALELDDSALYLCASSLPGGSGNTIYFGEGSWLTVV.

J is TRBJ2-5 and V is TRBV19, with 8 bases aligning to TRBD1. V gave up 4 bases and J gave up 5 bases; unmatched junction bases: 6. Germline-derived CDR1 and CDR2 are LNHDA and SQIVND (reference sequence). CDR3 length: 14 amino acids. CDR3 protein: CASSTGTGSETQYF. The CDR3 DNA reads TGTGCCAGTAGTACGGGGACAGGCAGTGAGACCCAGTACTTC.

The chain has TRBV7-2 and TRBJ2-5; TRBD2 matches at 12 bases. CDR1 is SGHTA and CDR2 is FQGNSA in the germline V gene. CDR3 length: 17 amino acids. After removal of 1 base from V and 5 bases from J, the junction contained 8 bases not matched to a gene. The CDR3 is CASSLGASGGAQETQYF. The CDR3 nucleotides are TGTGCCAGCAGCTTAGGGGCTAGCGGGGGGGCCCAGGAGACCCAGTACTTC.

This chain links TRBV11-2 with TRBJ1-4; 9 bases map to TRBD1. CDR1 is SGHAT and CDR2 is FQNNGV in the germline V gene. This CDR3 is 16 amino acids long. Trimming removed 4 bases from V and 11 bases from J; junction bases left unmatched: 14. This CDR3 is CASSSLSRDRVGKLFF. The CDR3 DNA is TGTGCCAGCAGCTCCTTATCCCGGGACAGGGTTGGGAAACTGTTTTTT.

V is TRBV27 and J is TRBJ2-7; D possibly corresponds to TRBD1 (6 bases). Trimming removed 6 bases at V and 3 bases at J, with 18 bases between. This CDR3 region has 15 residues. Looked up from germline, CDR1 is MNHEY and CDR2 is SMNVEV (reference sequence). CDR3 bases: TGTGCCAGCAGGGCTTCGGCAAGGGGGAGCTACGAGCAGTACTTC. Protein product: CASRASARGSYEQYF.